Presented here are 23 T cell receptor beta chains from one specimen sequenced in a study of T-cell reconstitution after alpha-beta-depleted transplantation in children. Molecular barcoding with unique molecular identifiers was used for the TCRbeta library. TCRdb independently ran MiXCR on the PCR reads; one entry per CDR3 protein. The table lists around 230,000 distinct CDR3 sequences, approximately 17% of them singletons. This material consisted of PBMCs, mostly from graft donor cells, taken 360 days after TCRalphabeta/CD19-depleted stem cell transplant. The receptors originated from a male patient between 2 and 10 years old who had a stem cell transplant for acute lymphoblastic leukemia, so the T cells may come from the graft donor.

CDR3 amino acids: CSIRTGDTYEQYF. CDR3 sequence (DNA): TGCAGCATCCGGACAGGGGACACCTACGAGCAGTACTTC. This chain connects TRBV29-1 to TRBJ2-7; 9 bases align to TRBD1. The CDR3 extends over 13 amino acids. V was pared by 8 bases and J by 2 bases, with 7 bases of the junction left unmatched. The germline V gene has CDR1 SQVTM and CDR2 ANQGSEA.

This clonotype has a handful of counts. CDR3 DNA: TGCGCCAGCAGCTCCGGGACAGTCACAGATACGCAGTATTTT. Its translation is CASSSGTVTDTQYF. The rearrangement uses TRBV5-1 and TRBJ2-3; 7 bases agree with TRBD1. Germline CDR1 and CDR2: SGHRS and YFSETQ. Germline trimming cut 3 bases from V and 2 bases from J; bases unmatched to any gene: 3. This CDR3 spans 14 amino acids.

The chain is built from TRBV25-1 and TRBJ2-5, with a weak D call TRBD2 (5 bases). Germline V gene lookup returns CDR1 MGHDK and CDR2 SYGVNS. Trimming removed 6 bases at V and 2 bases at J, with 16 bases between. The CDR3 is made up of 15 amino acids. The CDR3 DNA reads TGTGCCAGCAGCTCGCACCTCGGGGATCAAGAGACCCAGTACTTC. This translates into CASSSHLGDQETQYF.

This clonotype came up many times. The rearrangement links TRBV29-1 to TRBJ2-1, with D perhaps matching TRBD2 (6 bases). Germline V gene sequence: CDR1 SQVTM, CDR2 ANQGSEA. The length of the CDR3 is 19 residues. The V end lost 4 bases, the J end lost 0 bases, and 25 bases lay between the germline ends. The CDR3 spells CSVGGGTWSIPSSYNEQFF. CDR3 sequence (DNA): TGCAGCGTTGGGGGAGGTACCTGGTCGATCCCGAGCTCCTACAATGAGCAGTTCTTC.

The gene calls are TRBV11-1 and TRBJ1-1; D is ambiguous. The V end was cut by 2 bases, the J end by 1 base, with 8 bases between. Germline-derived CDR1 and CDR2 are SGHAT and FQDESV (reference sequence). The CDR3 has 14 amino acids. The CDR3 DNA follows: TGTGCCAGCAGCTTACGGCCGGGGAACACTGAAGCTTTCTTT. It codes for CASSLRPGNTEAFF.

This clonotype has only one observation. For the CDR3, the DNA is TGTGCCAGCAGCTTGACCCACAATGAGCAGTTCTTC. It encodes CASSLTHNEQFF. The V call is TRBV11-3, the J call TRBJ2-1; D is ambiguous. Looked up from germline, CDR1 is SGHNT and CDR2 is YENEEA. CDR3 length equals 12 residues. V gave up 3 bases and J gave up 5 bases, with 5 bases separating them. The full variable domain, with the rest looked up from reference TRBV11-3 and TRBJ2-1, is EAGVVQSPRYKIIEKKQPVAFWCNPISGHNTLYWYLQNLGQGPELLIRYENEEAVDDSQLPKDRFSAERLKGVDSTLKIQPAELGDSAVYLCASSLTHNEQFFGPGTRLTVL.

The chain carries TRBV3-1 and TRBJ2-1; 8 bases are a match to TRBD2. CDR1 LGHDT and CDR2 YNNKEL come from the germline V gene (reference sequence). This CDR3 comprises 16 residues. The junction had 9 bases not matched to a gene; V was cut back by 0 bases and J by 8 bases. CDR3 loop: CASSQEGRGGPDEQFF. The DNA of the CDR3 is TGTGCCAGCAGCCAAGAAGGACGGGGGGGCCCTGATGAGCAGTTCTTC.

The chain joins TRBV3-1 to TRBJ2-3; D gene unclear. Trimming removed 3 bases from V and 0 bases from J, with 10 bases in between. The length of the CDR3 is 15 residues. CDR1 LGHDT and CDR2 YNNKEL come from the germline V gene (reference sequence). CDR3 DNA: TGTGCCAGCAGCCAGCCGATTTCTAGCACAGATACGCAGTATTTT. Protein sequence: CASSQPISSTDTQYF.

The gene calls are TRBV5-1 and TRBJ1-2; possibly TRBD1 for D (5 bases). CDR1 and CDR2 from the germline V gene are SGHRS and YFSETQ. The V end was cut by 4 bases, the J end by 1 base, with 8 bases between. The CDR3 covers 13 residues. The CDR3: CASSAGRNYGYTF. CDR3 bases: TGCGCCAGCAGCGCGGGACGTAACTATGGCTACACCTTC.

This clonotype appeared a few times. The V and J genes are TRBV7-2 and TRBJ1-2; a weak D match, TRBD1 (5 bases). V lost 6 bases to trimming and J lost 3 bases, with 11 bases between them. This CDR3 comprises 13 residues. CDR1 is SGHTA and CDR2 is FQGNSA in the germline V gene. The CDR3 loop reads CASSRDLDYGYTF. CDR3 DNA sequence: TGTGCCAGCAGTCGGGACCTGGACTATGGCTACACCTTC.

In this sample, this clonotype turned up many times. The V and J genes are TRBV5-5 and TRBJ2-2; 7 nucleotides line up with TRBD1. The germline CDR1 and CDR2 sequences are SGHKS and YYEKEE (reference sequence). V shed 4 bases and J 5 bases; nucleotides not matched to a gene: 8. There are 15 residues in the CDR3. The CDR3 DNA sequence: TGTGCCAGCAGCACCGGACAGGAATGGACCGGGGAGCTGTTTTTT. It is translated as CASSTGQEWTGELFF.

V usage is TRBV4-3 and J usage is TRBJ2-4; D might be TRBD2 (6 bases). Germline V gene sequence: CDR1 LGHNA, CDR2 YSLEER. V lost 0 bases and J 0 bases, leaving 12 bases between the germline ends. This CDR3 spans 17 amino acids. CDR3 amino acids: CASSQDWLALAKNIQYF. The CDR3 DNA follows: TGCGCCAGCAGCCAAGATTGGCTAGCGTTAGCCAAAAACATTCAGTACTTC.

This clonotype has a count of ten or more. The chain recombines TRBV10-3 with TRBJ2-3, with D possibly being TRBD2 (6 bases). Per germline, CDR1 ENHRY and CDR2 SYGVKD. Trimming removed 3 bases from V and 0 bases from J, with 16 bases in between. This CDR3 region has 17 residues. The CDR3 DNA reads as TGTGCCATCAGTGACCGGAGGGGCTCAGTGAGCACAGATACGCAGTATTTT. This gives the protein CAISDRRGSVSTDTQYF.

In this sample, this clonotype turned up a few times. This sequence joins TRBV5-1 and TRBJ2-7; no reliable D call. V lost 5 bases, J lost 5 bases, and 8 bases lay in between. CDR1 SGHRS and CDR2 YFSETQ come from the germline V gene. The CDR3 is made up of 11 amino acids. In DNA form, the CDR3 reads TGCGCCAGCAGACCGAAGCACGAGCAGTACTTC. It specifies CASRPKHEQYF.

The gene calls are TRBV4-2 and TRBJ2-1, with 10 nucleotides matching TRBD2. The CDR3 totals 16 residues. Losses at the gene ends were 4 bases for V and 4 bases for J; bases not matched to a gene: 7. The germline CDR1 and CDR2 sequences are LGHNA and YNFKEQ. The CDR3: CASSRIAGGLYNEQFF. The CDR3 DNA reads as TGTGCCAGCAGCCGAATAGCGGGAGGCCTGTACAATGAGCAGTTCTTC.

This clonotype was seen a few times. The chain combines TRBV6-2 or TRBV6-3 with TRBJ2-1; 9 bases are shared with TRBD2. Germline V gene lookup returns CDR1 MNHEY and CDR2 SVGEGT. This CDR3 spans 15 amino acids. V shed 6 bases, J shed 0 bases, and the junction held 3 bases outside the gene matches. The CDR3, as DNA: TGTGCCAGCAGAGGAGCGGGGGGCTCCTACAATGAGCAGTTCTTC. This gives the protein CASRGAGGSYNEQFF.

The table lists this clonotype with many counts. The CDR3 coding sequence is TGTGCCAGCAGCTCCCTGCGACAGGGCCTAACATGGGGGTCTGAAGCTTTCTTT. This encodes CASSSLRQGLTWGSEAFF. The chain couples TRBV7-8 to TRBJ1-1, with 7 bases matching TRBD1. Germline lookup yields CDR1 SGHVS and CDR2 FQNEAQ. This CDR3 contains 18 residues. With V trimmed by 4 bases and J by 6 bases, 20 bases remained unmatched.

The V call is TRBV27, the J call TRBJ1-3; unclear D gene. The V end was cut by 9 bases, the J end by 0 bases, with 9 bases between. The V gene's germline CDR1 is MNHEY and CDR2 SMNVEV (reference sequence). The CDR3 sequence is 13 residues long. Here the CDR3 DNA reads TGTGCCAGAGACCGGAGCTCTGGAAACACCATATATTTT. This translates into CARDRSSGNTIYF.

The chain is built from TRBV27 and TRBJ2-1, with 11 bases matching TRBD1. CDR3 length: 14 amino acids. Trimming removed 6 bases from V and 9 bases from J; junction bases left unmatched: 7. The germline V gene encodes CDR1 MNHEY and CDR2 SMNVEV (reference sequence). For the CDR3, the DNA is TGTGCCAGCAGCCGGGACAGGGGGAAGAGTGAGCAGTTCTTC. Amino acid sequence: CASSRDRGKSEQFF.

The chain recombines TRBV10-3 with TRBJ2-1; no clear D. The CDR3 totals 12 residues. Trimming removed 0 bases from V and 8 bases from J, with 5 bases in between. The germline V gene has CDR1 ENHRY and CDR2 SYGVKD. The CDR3 sequence is CAISESSDEQFF. In nucleotides, the CDR3 is TGTGCCATCAGTGAGTCGTCCGATGAGCAGTTCTTC.

The chain links TRBV4-2 to TRBJ2-3, with 13 nucleotides matching TRBD2. V gave up 2 bases and J gave up 3 bases; unmatched junction bases: 11. The CDR3 covers 19 residues. Germline loops: CDR1 LGHNA, CDR2 YNFKEQ. The CDR3 loop reads CASSQRTPLAGGRTDTQYF. CDR3 nucleotide sequence: TGTGCCAGCAGCCAAAGGACCCCACTAGCGGGGGGGCGTACAGATACGCAGTATTTT.

A few counts support this clonotype. The chain recombines TRBV12-3 or TRBV12-4 with TRBJ2-1, with D possibly being TRBD2 (6 bases). The CDR3 contains 15 residues. Trimming removed 2 bases at V and 2 bases at J, with 10 bases between. The CDR3 protein is CASSLSSGTYNEQFF. The DNA of the CDR3 is TGTGCCAGCAGTTTAAGTAGCGGTACCTACAATGAGCAGTTCTTC.

This clonotype was seen only a few times. The chain combines TRBV5-1 with TRBJ2-2; 7 bases agree with TRBD2. V lost 4 bases and J lost 6; bases outside the gene matches: 12. The V gene's germline CDR1 is SGHRS and CDR2 YFSETQ. The CDR3 is 16 residues long. CDR3 coding DNA: TGCGCCAGCAGCCCAAGCGGGGCCGGGTTGTCCGGGGAGCTGTTTTTT. As protein: CASSPSGAGLSGELFF.